These T cell receptor beta chains were read from a single sample in a study of cytomegalovirus exposure and HLA in healthy donors. Produced via immunoSEQ multiplex PCR; TCRdb's table is partial and in-frame only. Its clone listing holds approximately 120,000 clones. Material for sequencing was PBMCs. These TCRs come from a man in his late teens or twenties in good health and CMV-seronegative. The CDR3 runs from the conserved cysteine through the conserved F or W. A D gene is named only where the DNA matches it firmly.

V,D,J,CDR3,DNA
TRBV10-1,-,TRBJ2-5,CASSEGSLTQYF,TGCGCCAGCAGTGAGGGCTCCCTGACCCAGTACTTC
TRBV28,-,TRBJ1-1,CASSLYQGAEAFF,TGTGCCAGCAGTTTATACCAGGGCGCTGAAGCTTTCTTT
TRBV18,TRBD2,TRBJ2-3,CASSPNYLLAGGTDTQYF,TGTGCCAGCTCACCGAATTACTTACTAGCGGGAGGGACAGATACGCAGTATTTT
TRBV19,TRBD1,TRBJ1-5,CASSTTDRGLSQPQHF,TGTGCCAGTAGTACGACCGACAGGGGGCTGTCTCAGCCCCAGCATTTT
TRBV4-1,TRBD2,TRBJ2-5,CASSQDRTSGIETQYF,TGCGCCAGCAGCCAAGATAGGACTAGCGGGATAGAGACCCAGTACTTC
TRBV10-3,-,TRBJ1-1,CATSEGVLNTEAFF,TGTGCCACCTCAGAGGGAGTCCTGAACACTGAAGCTTTCTTT
TRBV7-8,-,TRBJ2-7,CASSLVGGSYEQYF,TGTGCCAGCAGCTTAGTCGGTGGCTCCTACGAGCAGTACTTC
TRBV11-2,-,TRBJ1-2,CASSPGANYGYTF,TGTGCCAGCAGCCCGGGGGCTAACTATGGCTACACCTTC
TRBV28,-,TRBJ2-7,CASDRGLGSYEQYF,TGTGCCTCAGATCGAGGACTGGGATCCTACGAGCAGTACTTC
TRBV6-1,-,TRBJ2-7,CASSPPPRGPYEQYF,TGTGCCAGCAGTCCCCCTCCCAGGGGTCCCTACGAGCAGTACTTC
TRBV4-1,TRBD1,TRBJ2-7,CASSQEPTGVSPYEQYF,TGCGCCAGCAGCCAAGAACCGACAGGGGTCAGCCCCTACGAGCAGTACTTC
TRBV7-9,TRBD2,TRBJ2-7,CASSSTGTSVTYEQYF,TGTGCCAGCAGCTCTACCGGGACTAGCGTCACCTACGAGCAGTACTTC
TRBV10-3,TRBD2,TRBJ2-5,CAIMAGASETQYF,TGTGCCATCATGGCGGGAGCTTCGGAGACCCAGTACTTC
TRBV7-9,-,TRBJ1-1,CASSLASGVEGEAFF,TGTGCCAGCAGCTTAGCGTCCGGGGTTGAGGGTGAAGCTTTCTTT
TRBV5-1,-,TRBJ1-1,CASSLWGYPNTEAFF,TGCGCCAGCAGCTTGTGGGGCTACCCGAACACTGAAGCTTTCTTT
TRBV6-1,TRBD1,TRBJ2-7,CASSVGQGAYEQYF,TGTGCCAGCAGTGTCGGGCAGGGGGCCTACGAGCAGTACTTC
TRBV5-1,-,TRBJ1-2,CASSGPGLGYTF,TGCGCCAGCAGCGGTCCCGGGTTAGGCTACACCTTC
TRBV5-4,-,TRBJ1-3,CASSSPGNTIYF,TGTGCCAGCAGCTCCCCGGGAAACACCATATATTTT
TRBV30,-,TRBJ1-1,CAWSGFLGGARWNTEAFF,TGTGCCTGGAGTGGTTTTCTAGGGGGAGCCCGCTGGAACACTGAAGCTTTCTTT
TRBV11-2,TRBD1,TRBJ2-7,CASSPGTGDYEQYF,TGTGCCAGCAGCCCCGGGACAGGGGACTACGAGCAGTACTTC
TRBV29-1,-,TRBJ1-5,CSVGNEGGIEPQHF,TGCAGCGTCGGAAATGAGGGAGGGATCGAGCCCCAGCATTTT
TRBV5-1,-,TRBJ1-2,CASSLDEGTYGYTF,TGCGCCAGCAGCTTAGATGAGGGTACCTATGGCTACACCTTC
TRBV6-1,-,TRBJ1-1,CASPERVNLNTEAFF,TGTGCCAGCCCCGAGAGGGTGAATTTGAACACTGAAGCTTTCTTT